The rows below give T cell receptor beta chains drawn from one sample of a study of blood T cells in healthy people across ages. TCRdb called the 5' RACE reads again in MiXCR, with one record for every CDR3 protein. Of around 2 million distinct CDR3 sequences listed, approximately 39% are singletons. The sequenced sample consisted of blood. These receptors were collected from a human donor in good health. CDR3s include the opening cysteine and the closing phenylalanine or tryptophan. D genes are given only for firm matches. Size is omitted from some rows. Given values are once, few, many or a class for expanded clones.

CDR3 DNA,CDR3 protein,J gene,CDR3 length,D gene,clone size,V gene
TGCGCCAGCAGCCAAGAAGGGACAGGGCCTAATGAAAAACTGTTTTTT,CASSQEGTGPNEKLFF,TRBJ1-4,16,TRBD1,few,TRBV4-3
TGTGCCAGCAGTCGGAAAGGGGCTGAAGCTTTCTTT,CASSRKGAEAFF,TRBJ1-1,12,.,.,TRBV12-3/TRBV12-4
TGCAGTGCTAGTCGAGTTCGGAACACTGAAGCTTTCTTT,CSASRVRNTEAFF,TRBJ1-1,13,.,.,TRBV20-1
TGCGCCAGCAGCTTGGATCCAGGGGTGGATTATGGCTACACCTTC,CASSLDPGVDYGYTF,TRBJ1-2,15,.,.,TRBV5-1
TGCAGTGCTAGAAAACTAGCGGGGGGGGACAATGAGCAGTTCTTC,CSARKLAGGDNEQFF,TRBJ2-1,15,TRBD2,few,TRBV20-1
TGTGCCAGCAGTTACTTAGCGGGGGGGCCTTACGAAAACATTCAGTACTTC,CASSYLAGGPYENIQYF,TRBJ2-4,17,TRBD2,.,TRBV12-3/TRBV12-4
TGTGCCAGCAGCCAAGATCAGGGAGAGCAGTTCTTC,CASSQDQGEQFF,TRBJ2-1,12,.,few,TRBV4-2
TGTGCCATCAGTGGGAGGGAGACTAGCACAGATACGCAGTATTTC,CAISGRETSTDTQYF,TRBJ2-3,15,TRBD2,.,TRBV10-3
TGTGCCATCAGTGAGTCGAAACTCTGGGGGAGCTACACCTTC,CAISESKLWGSYTF,TRBJ1-2,14,.,many,TRBV10-3
TGTGCCAGCAGCCCATACAGGGGGCTCGTTGGAGCTTTCTTT,CASSPYRGLVGAFF,TRBJ1-1,14,TRBD1,.,TRBV3-1
TGTGCCAGCAGCATGACGGGCGGGGGGTTTTCAGATACGCAGTATTTT,CASSMTGGGFSDTQYF,TRBJ2-3,16,TRBD2,.,TRBV7-2
TGTGCCAGCAGTCCGGACAGTATTCCCTCCTACGAGCAGTACTTC,CASSPDSIPSYEQYF,TRBJ2-7,15,.,.,TRBV28
TGTGCCTGCAGTTACTCGGAGCATAACTATGGCTACACCTTC,CACSYSEHNYGYTF,TRBJ1-2,14,.,few,TRBV6-6
TGTGCCAGCAGTTCCGTGGACAGGACCAGTCAGAACACCTTC,CASSSVDRTSQNTF,TRBJ1-2,14,TRBD1,few,TRBV28
TGTGCCAGCAGTTCCGGAACAGGGGGCTCCACTGAAGCTTTCTTT,CASSSGTGGSTEAFF,TRBJ1-1,15,TRBD1,few,TRBV12-3/TRBV12-4
TGCAGTGCTAGCCGTACCGGGACTACCTACGAGCAGTACTTC,CSASRTGTTYEQYF,TRBJ2-7,14,TRBD2,.,TRBV20-1
TGTGCCAGCAGGCCTCTAGCGGGACTGGCCTCCTACGAGCAGTACTTC,CASRPLAGLASYEQYF,TRBJ2-7,16,TRBD2,.,TRBV6-5
TGTGCCAGCAGCTTAGGGGCTAGTTCCTTTAACACTCAGTACTTC,CASSLGASSFNTQYF,TRBJ2-4,15,.,.,TRBV7-8
TGTGCCAGCAGCGAAAAGGGACTTTCCTACGAGCAGTACTTC,CASSEKGLSYEQYF,TRBJ2-7,14,.,few,TRBV7-8
TGTGCCTGGAGTGCGGACAGAGACAATGAAAAACTGTTTTTT,CAWSADRDNEKLFF,TRBJ1-4,14,.,.,TRBV30
TGTGCCAGCAGTTTAGGACAGTCACTTTATGGCTACACCTTC,CASSLGQSLYGYTF,TRBJ1-2,14,.,few,TRBV7-2
TGTGCCTCCCCGCCGGCAGGGAAATCTCATGGCTACACCTTC,CASPPAGKSHGYTF,TRBJ1-2,14,.,.,TRBV30
TGCGCCAGCAGCTTCGGAAGAGGATTCCAAGAGACCCAGTACTTC,CASSFGRGFQETQYF,TRBJ2-5,15,.,.,TRBV5-1
TGTGCCAGCAGCGTCGGGATGGGCGGAGAAAACGAGCAGTACTTC,CASSVGMGGENEQYF,TRBJ2-7,15,.,.,TRBV5-6
TGCAGCGTTGAAGATTGGGGCGAGACGGATGGCTACACCTTC,CSVEDWGETDGYTF,TRBJ1-2,14,.,.,TRBV29-1
TGCGCCAGCAGCTTTGGAGTGATCGGGGGCAACGAGCAGTACTTC,CASSFGVIGGNEQYF,TRBJ2-7,15,.,few,TRBV5-1
TGCGCCAGCAGCGGCACACAACGGGGCACTAATGAAAAACTGTTTTTT,CASSGTQRGTNEKLFF,TRBJ1-4,16,.,.,TRBV5-1
TGTGCCAGCAGTCGACTAGTATCCTACAATGAGCAGTTCTTC,CASSRLVSYNEQFF,TRBJ2-1,14,.,few,TRBV2
TGCGCCAGCAGCAGCCAGGGACAGGGAGAGACCCAGTACTTC,CASSSQGQGETQYF,TRBJ2-5,14,TRBD1,few,TRBV5-1
TGTGCCACTAGTGATTTGCTCGGGGTGGACGGGGAGCTGTTTTTT,CATSDLLGVDGELFF,TRBJ2-2,15,.,.,TRBV24-1
TGCGCCAGCAGCTTTGCAGCTGTTAGCACAGATACGCAGTATTTT,CASSFAAVSTDTQYF,TRBJ2-3,15,.,once,TRBV5-1
TGTGCCAGCAGTTACACCCTGAACTATGGCTACACCTTC,CASSYTLNYGYTF,TRBJ1-2,13,.,.,TRBV6-5
TGCAGTGCTACGTTAGCGGGCCTTCCGAATAGGGGGGAGTACTTC,CSATLAGLPNRGEYF,TRBJ2-4,15,.,.,TRBV20-1
TGCAGTGCGGGGACCCTCTTGGAGGTGAACACTGAAGCTTTCTTT,CSAGTLLEVNTEAFF,TRBJ1-1,15,.,.,TRBV20-1
TGCAGCGTTCGGGGCGGGGGGCGCAATGAGCAGTTCTTC,CSVRGGGRNEQFF,TRBJ2-1,13,TRBD2,few,TRBV29-1
TGTGCCAGCAGTTACAAGGACACCTACGAGCAGTACTTC,CASSYKDTYEQYF,TRBJ2-7,13,.,.,TRBV27
TGTGCCAGCAGCCAAGAAAGTCCTGGGGTCGGTGAGCAGTTCTTC,CASSQESPGVGEQFF,TRBJ2-1,15,.,.,TRBV4-2
TGCGCCAGCAGCCCCGGGACAGGGGGCGCTTACGACTATGGCTACACCTTC,CASSPGTGGAYDYGYTF,TRBJ1-2,17,TRBD1,.,TRBV5-1
TGTGCCATCAGCCTCTCCAATTTACAGGGGGCCAGCACTGAAGCTTTCTTT,CAISLSNLQGASTEAFF,TRBJ1-1,17,TRBD1,.,TRBV10-3
TGTGCCAGCAGCAATCCCGGGACTAGCGGGGATAGGGAGACCCAGTACTTC,CASSNPGTSGDRETQYF,TRBJ2-5,17,TRBD2,few,TRBV5-4
TGTGCCAGCAACCGAGGGAATCAGCCCCAGCATTTT,CASNRGNQPQHF,TRBJ1-5,12,.,few,TRBV6-2/TRBV6-3
TGTGCCAGTCAACCCGGAGGGCGGCGGGCTGGCTACACCTTC,CASQPGGRRAGYTF,TRBJ1-2,14,.,.,TRBV7-2
TGTGCCAGCAGTCGAGAACCGGGACAGAGGGCTTTCTTT,CASSREPGQRAFF,TRBJ1-1,13,TRBD1,few,TRBV6-5
TGTGCCAGCAGCTTAATGAGCGGGGACGTTACGCAGTATTTT,CASSLMSGDVTQYF,TRBJ2-3,14,TRBD2,.,TRBV7-3